This T cell receptor beta chain was sequenced for a study of T cell changes during pregnancy in multiple sclerosis (dated by TCRdb to the late 2010s). A note on the overall study: Changes in the T cell repertoire over the course of pregnancy were examined in this study in women with multiple sclerosis.

Its CDR3 holds 12 amino acids, cysteine through phenylalanine. Only CDR3 DNA remains: 36 bases, in frame from the first base. The germline V gene gives CDR1 as MNHEY and CDR2 as SVGAGI. V is reduced by 2 bases and J by 4 bases, leaving a spacing of 5 bases between them. Libraries were prepared through the immunoSEQ multiplex PCR assay. TCRdb took this table from immuneACCESS and kept in-frame rearrangements with V and J called. Such tables lack part of the clones; where checked against another copy, unresolved V genes explain under half of the gap, and the rest is unexplained. The sample profile shows about 120,000 clones; approximately 93% of them were found once. Under 7% of the sample is held by the ten biggest clonotypes. To note about this clone: No antigen is known for it. No base quality information exists; no much larger clone differs at one position.

Sequences were derived from peripheral blood, sampled before pregnancy. The sequence was collected from a female donor with multiple sclerosis, enrolled in a pregnancy study. This chain joins TRBV6-5 to TRBJ1-2; a weak D assignment points to TRBD1 (5 bases agree). The CDR3 is CASSYGAYGYTF. The base sequence is TGTGCCAGCAGTTACGGGGCCTATGGCTACACCTTC.